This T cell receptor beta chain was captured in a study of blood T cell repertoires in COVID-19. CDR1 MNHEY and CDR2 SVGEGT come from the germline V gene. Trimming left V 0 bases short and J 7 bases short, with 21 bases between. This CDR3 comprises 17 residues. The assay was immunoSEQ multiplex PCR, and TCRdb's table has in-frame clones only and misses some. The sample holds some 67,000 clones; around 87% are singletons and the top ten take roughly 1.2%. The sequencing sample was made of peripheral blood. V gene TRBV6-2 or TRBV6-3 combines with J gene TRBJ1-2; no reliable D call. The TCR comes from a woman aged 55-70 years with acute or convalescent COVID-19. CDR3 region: CASSYSGGANPNSGYTF. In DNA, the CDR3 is TGTGCCAGCAGTTACTCTGGAGGTGCCAACCCCAATTCTGGCTACACCTTC.